The 11 T cell receptor beta chains below were found in one sample sequenced in a study of shared clonotypes between healthy human individuals. Assay: immunoSEQ multiplex PCR; the TCRdb copy retains only in-frame clones and omits some. The sample yields more than 1 million clones, around 78% seen once. Sample: memory CD4+ T cells from PBMCs. As to subset: CD45RA-negative fraction. These receptors originate from a man aged 18 to 35 in good health. Some clones in this sample may be carry-over from other donors' samples.

The chain carries TRBV5-4 and TRBJ2-1, with 8 bases lining up with TRBD2. This CDR3 has 15 residues. Germline V gene sequence: CDR1 SGHNT, CDR2 YYREEE (reference sequence). Trimming took 3 bases from V and 0 from J; bases not matched to a gene: 2. In DNA, the CDR3 is TGTGCCAGCAGCTCACTAGCGGCCTCCTACAATGAGCAGTTCTTC. Translated: CASSSLAASYNEQFF.

To note about this clone: The same CDR3 is also encoded by other DNA sequences in this sample. The chain employs TRBV7-3 and TRBJ2-1; weak D call: TRBD2 (5 bases). The CDR3 consists of 13 residues. V was cut by 5 bases and J by 5 bases, with 10 bases left in between. Per germline, CDR1 SGHTA and CDR2 FQGTGA. The CDR3 is CASSRTSDNEQFF. The CDR3 coding sequence is TGTGCCAGCAGCCGGACTTCCGACAATGAGCAGTTCTTC.

This chain links TRBV7-8 with TRBJ1-2, with no clear D. Trimming removed 3 bases from V and 3 bases from J, with 8 bases in between. Germline V gene lookup returns CDR1 SGHVS and CDR2 FQNEAQ. This CDR3 contains 13 residues. CDR3 amino acids: CASSFARDYGYTF. CDR3 bases: TGTGCCAGCAGCTTTGCCCGGGACTATGGCTACACCTTC.

The chain has TRBV5-4 and TRBJ2-7; 11 bases map to TRBD2. With V trimmed by 4 bases and J by 2 bases, 11 bases remained unmatched. CDR3 size: 17 residues. CDR1 is SGHNT and CDR2 is YYREEE in the germline V gene (reference sequence). The CDR3 here is CASSPSAGTSGTYEQYF. CDR3 DNA sequence: TGTGCCAGCAGCCCGAGCGCCGGGACTAGCGGCACCTACGAGCAGTACTTC.

This clone turned up a few times. Given a much more abundant clone one base away, this may be a read error. The rearrangement uses TRBV6-1 and TRBJ2-5; unclear D gene. Trimming cost V 1 base and J 7 bases, with 1 base left between them. The CDR3 is 10 amino acids. Germline V lookup: CDR1 MNHNS, CDR2 SASEGT. CDR3 sequence (DNA): TGTGCCAGCAGTGAAGGGACCCAGTACTTC. Protein sequence: CASSEGTQYF.

This chain joins TRBV28 and TRBJ2-7; the match to TRBD2 covers 11 bases. From germline, CDR1 is MDHEN and CDR2 SYDVKM. The CDR3 totals 17 residues. V shed 3 bases, J shed 3 bases, and the junction held 10 bases outside the gene matches. CDR3 region: CASSFISGLAVIYEQYF. As DNA, the CDR3 is TGTGCCAGCAGTTTCATCTCGGGACTAGCGGTTATCTACGAGCAGTACTTC.

V is TRBV28 and J is TRBJ2-1; no definite D call. V was cut by 5 bases and J by 8 bases, with 10 bases left in between. The CDR3 loop spans 12 amino acids. Germline CDR1 and CDR2: MDHEN and SYDVKM. The CDR3 loop reads CASSTWTDEQFF. CDR3 DNA sequence: TGTGCCAGCAGTACCTGGACGGATGAGCAGTTCTTC. Based on the CDR3 plus reference TRBV28 and TRBJ2-1, the full variable domain is DVKVTQSSRYLVKRTGEKVFLECVQDMDHENMFWYRQDPGLGLRLIYFSYDVKMKEKGDIPEGYSVSREKKERFSLILESASTNQTSMYLCASSTWTDEQFFGPGTRLTVL.

V is TRBV7-2 and J is TRBJ1-5; D is ambiguous. This CDR3 spans 14 amino acids. CDR1 is SGHTA, CDR2 FQGNSA, per germline. Trimming took off 6 bases at V and 6 bases at J, with 15 bases between the two ends. The CDR3 is CASRTAGFGQPQHF. In DNA form, the CDR3 reads TGTGCCAGCAGAACCGCGGGGTTTGGTCAGCCCCAGCATTTT.

The chain recombines TRBV7-6 with TRBJ1-3; 7 bases fit TRBD1. Per the germline V gene, CDR1 is SGHVS and CDR2 is FNYEAQ. J was trimmed by 4 bases and V by 6 bases; bases with no gene match: 6. This CDR3 spans 14 amino acids. The CDR3 protein is CASSHRGPGNTIYF. The DNA for the CDR3 is TGTGCCAGCAGTCACAGGGGCCCGGGAAACACCATATATTTT. Complete variable domain (other parts from reference TRBV7-6 and TRBJ1-3): GAGVSQSPRYKVTKRGQDVALRCDPISGHVSLYWYRQALGQGPEFLTYFNYEAQQDKSGLPNDRFSAERPEGSISTLTIQRTEQRDSAMYRCASSHRGPGNTIYFGEGSWLTVV.

The V gene is TRBV29-1, the J gene TRBJ1-1, with TRBD1 as a possible D gene (6 bases). Looked up from germline, CDR1 is SQVTM and CDR2 is ANQGSEA. The CDR3 covers 15 residues. V gave up 4 bases and J gave up 5 bases, with 20 bases separating them. The CDR3 region has the DNA TGCAGCGTTGGTAGGGGAATACAGGGAGGAACTGAAGCTTTCTTT. This sequence encodes CSVGRGIQGGTEAFF.

A note on this clone: The sample holds other DNA sequences that translate to the same CDR3. The chain carries TRBV7-9 and TRBJ1-1; 8 bases line up with TRBD1. The CDR3 extends over 15 amino acids. The V gene end was trimmed by 3 bases and the J gene end by 0 bases; junction bases not matched to a gene: 3. Germline V lookup: CDR1 SEHNR, CDR2 FQNEAQ (reference sequence). The CDR3 protein is CASSLQGALNTEAFF. Here the CDR3 DNA reads TGTGCCAGCAGCTTGCAGGGGGCGCTGAACACTGAAGCTTTCTTT.